This record concerns one T cell receptor (beta chain) sequence. This clone appeared a single time. Its antigen remains unidentified. Per-nucleotide qualities are absent, and no much larger clonotype sits a single base away. This sample stems from a study of blood T cell repertoires in COVID-19 (dated by TCRdb to the early 2020s). Context from the whole study: Samples covering the acute and convalescent phases of COVID-19 were provided by collaborators in the United States, Italy and Spain. The material from the prospective study consisted of cDNA or gDNA derived from T cells, B-cell-depleted T cells, or PBMCs. The dataset comprised deeply sampled blood TCRbeta repertoires from subjects exposed to, actively infected with, or recovered from COVID-19. The repertoires were made available in a free public database intended to serve as a resource for research on the immune response to SARS-CoV-2. Samples were obtained from the ongoing ImmuneRACE study (first 160 participants) and from approximately 1,200 subjects provided by 6 global collaborators. Nearly every sample came with metadata listing a de-identified subject ID, COVID-19 status, age in years and sex. Where available, HLA class I and class II types were taken from metadata supplied by the sample provider and were not determined by assay-based typing. The paper as a whole reports these results and caveats: The amount of clinical and demographic metadata varied by source and participant and was provided uncurated.

The immunoSEQ Assay, a bias-controlled multiplex PCR, was used to amplify TCRbeta CDR3 regions from genomic DNA. Processing in the source paper ran as follows. The number of nucleated cells in each sample was estimated by amplification of reference gene primers within the assay. To quantify the absolute abundance of each unique TCRbeta CDR3 rearrangement, sequence reads were collapsed and filtered. For each sample, productive Simpson clonality was calculated as the square root of Simpson's diversity index across productive rearrangements. TCRdb obtained this table from immuneACCESS and retained in-frame rearrangements with V and J assigned. These tables miss some clones; where compared with another copy, unresolved V genes account for less than half of the shortfall, and the remainder is unexplained. The V and J calls and clone size are taken from that table; D and trimming were inferred from the DNA. The sample includes tens of thousands of clones, with nearly 90% observed a single time. The top ten hold approximately 8.9% of the sample.

The collaborating institutions used their own protocols to collect whole blood in K2EDTA tubes. Collaborator samples were shipped for TCRbeta analysis as frozen whole blood, isolated PBMCs, or DNA extracted from either sample type. The CDR3 numbers 12 residues from cysteine through phenylalanine. The kept DNA is CDR3 alone, 36 bases in frame from the first base. Taken from the germline V gene (reference sequence), the CDR1 and CDR2 loops are MNHEY and SMNVEV. V is cut by 4 bases and J by 2 bases, and the space between the germline ends is 3 bases. The receptor was derived from a man of 80 years or more with acute or convalescent COVID-19. This chain joins TRBV27 to TRBJ1-5; the D gene assignment is ambiguous. The specimen was peripheral blood. In nucleotides, the sequence is TGTGCCAGCAGTTCCGGCAATCAGCCCCAGCATTTT. It encodes CASSSGNQPQHF.